This T cell receptor beta chain is drawn from a study of cytomegalovirus exposure and HLA in healthy donors. Study-level results: Among donors in an Asian-associated ancestry cluster, a later analysis reportedly found fewer N-insertions than the roughly 700-donor mean.

The V and J ends lost 1 base and 2 bases, in that order; junction bases with no gene match: 1. CDR1 is SGHVS, CDR2 FNYEAQ, per germline. The CDR3 is 15 amino acids. A remark on this clone: The antigen is unknown.

PCR used 60 Vbeta primers and 13 Jbeta primers. Generated by immunoSEQ multiplex PCR, the TCRdb table keeps only in-frame clones and is missing some. The data contain 150,000 to 200,000 clones, 73% of them singletons. The specimen was PBMCs. The chain links TRBV7-6 to TRBJ2-1, with TRBD2 identical over 8 bases. The clonotype comes from a woman aged 25 to 39 in good health and CMV-seronegative. The CDR3 here is CASSLGLATYNEQFF. Written as DNA, the CDR3 is TGTGCCAGCAGCTTAGGACTAGCGACCTACAATGAGCAGTTCTTC. The full variable domain, with the rest looked up from reference TRBV7-6 and TRBJ2-1, is GAGVSQSPRYKVTKRGQDVALRCDPISGHVSLYWYRQALGQGPEFLTYFNYEAQQDKSGLPNDRFSAERPEGSISTLTIQRTEQRDSAMYRCASSLGLATYNEQFFGPGTRLTVL.